This is a list of T cell receptor beta chains from one sample in a study of shared clonotypes between healthy human individuals. Profiled with immunoSEQ multiplex PCR; TCRdb holds only in-frame clones, not every one. The sample holds 2,500,000 or so clones, approximately 93% seen once. The material sequenced was naive CD4+ T cells from PBMCs. These TCRs come from a man aged 18 to 35 in good health. Some clones in this sample may be carry-over from other donors' samples. The CDR3 runs from the conserved cysteine through the conserved F or W. A D gene is named only where the DNA matches it firmly. Only some rows state a clone size, as once, few, many or a class for expanded clones.

TRBJ1-6 once NA TRBV10-3 CAISDAGRNSPLHF TGTGCCATCAGTGACGCTGGGAGAAATTCACCCCTCCACTTT
TRBJ1-1 NA NA TRBV9 CASSVEPTNTEAFF TGTGCCAGCAGCGTAGAACCGACGAACACTGAAGCTTTCTTT
TRBJ2-3 NA TRBD2 TRBV7-9 CASSSATSGGSTDTQYF TGTGCCAGCAGCTCAGCAACTAGCGGGGGAAGCACAGATACGCAGTATTTT
TRBJ2-2 NA NA TRBV10-3 CAIRGAGTGELFF TGTGCCATCAGGGGCGCGGGGACCGGGGAGCTGTTTTTT
TRBJ1-1 few NA TRBV25-1 CASSEGVALNTEAFF TGTGCCAGCAGTGAAGGAGTAGCTTTGAACACTGAAGCTTTCTTT
TRBJ2-1 NA TRBD2 TRBV19 CASKNAGGLYNEQFF TGTGCCAGTAAGAACGCGGGAGGGTTATACAATGAGCAGTTCTTC
TRBJ1-1 NA TRBD1 TRBV27 CASRYRTGTSVTEAFF TGTGCCAGCAGATACAGGACAGGGACGTCTGTCACTGAAGCTTTCTTT
TRBJ2-1 NA NA TRBV7-8 CASSTGTYNEQFF TGTGCCAGCAGTACCGGGACGTACAATGAGCAGTTCTTC
TRBJ1-4 once NA TRBV7-8 CASSHRRVVDSRNEKLFF TGTGCCAGCAGCCATCGCCGGGTAGTCGACTCCCGAAATGAAAAACTGTTTTTT
TRBJ1-2 NA NA TRBV10-3 CAISESIGWVDGYTF TGTGCCATCAGTGAGTCGATAGGGTGGGTCGATGGCTACACCTTC
TRBJ2-3 NA TRBD2 TRBV28 CASTLAGAFTDTQYF TGTGCCAGCACCCTAGCGGGAGCTTTCACAGATACGCAGTATTTT
TRBJ2-7 NA NA TRBV5-4 CASSSSDRHYEQYF TGTGCCAGCAGCTCATCGGACAGACACTACGAGCAGTACTTC
TRBJ2-3 NA NA TRBV4-1 CASSSPSSTDTQYF TGCGCCAGCAGTAGTCCTTCTAGCACAGATACGCAGTATTTT
TRBJ2-2 NA TRBD1 TRBV15 CATSRQGARTITGELFF TGTGCCACCAGCAGACAGGGGGCGCGAACCATCACCGGGGAGCTGTTTTTT
TRBJ2-1 NA TRBD2 TRBV5-1 CASSLAGRADNEQFF TGCGCCAGCAGCTTGGCCGGGAGGGCCGACAATGAGCAGTTCTTC
TRBJ1-1 NA TRBD1 TRBV2 CASSVGTVMNTEAFF TGTGCCAGCAGTGTTGGGACAGTTATGAACACTGAAGCTTTCTTT
TRBJ2-3 NA NA TRBV7-9 CASTSMDTQYF TGTGCCAGCACGTCGATGGATACGCAGTATTTT
TRBJ2-3 NA NA TRBV5-1 CASSLALAATQYF TGCGCCAGCAGCTTGGCCTTGGCTGCTACGCAGTATTTT
TRBJ2-7 NA NA TRBV28 CATSPRAREQYF TGTGCCACTTCGCCCAGGGCTCGCGAGCAGTACTTC
TRBJ1-3 once TRBD1 TRBV19 CASSTRTGGKTGNTIYF TGTGCCAGTAGCACCCGGACAGGGGGCAAAACTGGAAACACCATATATTTT
TRBJ1-2 NA TRBD1 TRBV29-1 CSVEGKQGLLNGYTF TGCAGCGTCGAGGGGAAACAGGGGCTCTTAAATGGCTACACCTTC
TRBJ2-1 NA TRBD2 TRBV4-3 CASSQGHGRAGSYNEQFF TGCGCCAGCAGCCAAGGTCACGGGAGGGCCGGGTCCTACAATGAGCAGTTCTTC
TRBJ2-5 NA NA TRBV7-8 CASSPGRGAETQYF TGTGCCAGCAGCCCAGGTCGGGGCGCAGAGACCCAGTACTTC
TRBJ2-7 NA NA TRBV6-5 CASSYAGGLIGHEQYF TGTGCCAGCAGTTACGCTGGGGGGCTAATCGGACACGAGCAGTACTTC
TRBJ2-1 NA NA TRBV10-2 CASSLDNEQFF TGCGCCAGCAGCCTTGATAATGAGCAGTTCTTC
TRBJ1-2 NA NA TRBV9 CASSVAANSPGYTF TGTGCCAGCAGCGTAGCTGCGAACAGTCCTGGCTACACCTTC